The T cell receptor (beta chain) under discussion was sequenced for a study of tumor-infiltrating lymphocytes in primary liver carcinoma (dated by TCRdb to the late 2010s). In the study overall: Between late 2015 and early 2016, about five patients in China with histopathologically diagnosed primary liver carcinoma had surgical resection. For each liver tumor, the study sampled five regions along with adjacent normal tissue and blood, and applied TCRbeta repertoire sequencing, expression microarrays and whole-exome sequencing. The tumors of the five patients were staged as T1-T3 N0M0, with maximum diameters ranging from roughly 4 to 10 cm. A total of roughly 35 specimens from 5 patients went through TCRbeta repertoire sequencing, namely 25 tumor regions, 5 adjacent noncancerous liver tissues and 5 peripheral blood samples. Repertoires from technical replicates were highly reproducible, with mean shared-clone rates approximately 0.88 and correlation coefficients above 0.98. The five patients, three men and two women aged 30 to 69 years, had hepatocellular carcinoma (four) or combined HCC and intrahepatic cholangiocarcinoma (one). Roughly 3.5 to 7.5 million productive TCRbeta reads were obtained per sample, and no significant difference in read depth was found between tissue types. Overall results and qualifications from the work: Only the TCR beta chain was sequenced, which likely underestimates true repertoire diversity because unpaired alpha chains were not captured. With just 4 or 5 patients in the study, the authors point out that the findings should be validated in a larger study. A significantly larger repertoire fraction was made up by the top 250 clones in tumors than in blood (p = 0.039). Comparison of CD4+ and CD8+ T cell repertoires was precluded by the use of bulk unsorted samples. Pairs of tumor regions showed greater repertoire overlap (mean about 35%) than tumor-adjacent pairs (roughly 17%) or tumor-blood pairs (roughly 15%), which is consistent with antigen-driven expansion.

The germline V gene yields MGHRA for CDR1 and YSYEKL for CDR2. Measured from the cysteine to the phenylalanine, the CDR3 is 16 residues long. Just CDR3 DNA is preserved here, 48 bases in frame from base 1. At the junction V is shortened by 1 base and J by 0 bases, with 11 bases in between. TCRbeta-specific cDNA was reverse-transcribed from about 500 ng total RNA using a constant-region primer and ProtoScript II reverse transcriptase. The TCRbeta libraries were prepared through three rounds of nested multiplex PCR following a slightly modified ARM-PCR procedure. Each of the first two PCR rounds ran for about 11 cycles using multiplex TRBV1-TRBV30 forward primers together with a Cbeta reverse primer. Sample barcodes and Illumina adapters were attached in a final 25-cycle PCR using Deep VentR polymerase. Before sequencing, amplicons of 200-500 bp were purified from gel using a QIAquick gel extraction kit. The TCRbeta amplicons were sequenced with 250-bp paired-end reads on an Illumina HiSeq 2500. Under the source paper's analysis protocol: Trimmomatic v0.33 was used to quality-trim the reads, and FLASH v1.2.11 was used to merge paired reads so that full CDR3 sequences could be recovered. V, D and J germline segments were assigned to the rearranged TCRbeta sequences by MiGEC v1.2.1b. VDJtools v1.0.0 computed clonotype statistics and Shannon-Wiener diversity indices. Except for diversity analysis, only each sample's 250 most abundant clonotypes were used in subsequent analyses to reduce sampling bias. Using fastp trimming at Q25 and MiXCR clonotype assembly, TCRdb reanalyzed the public sequencing data and kept in-frame beta chains. Rows are unified per CDR3 protein, each entry keeping the most common DNA and genes. The V and J calls were not made by the authors but by TCRdb's processing. This sample comprises approximately 330,000 distinct CDR3 sequences, approximately 65% of them detected only once. The ten largest clones add up to roughly 6% of the sample.

Details on this clonotype: It lacks a known antigen. This may arise from a read error, as a much more abundant clone is one base away.

RNA from unsorted whole blood was extracted with TRIzol reagent, and germline DNA was obtained with the DNeasy Blood & Tissue kit. Chronic HBV infection was present in the patients, and the patients were treatment-naive at sampling. Before surgery, approximately 3.6 milliliters of peripheral blood were drawn into K2EDTA tubes. The sample consisted of peripheral blood. The source of this sequence is a middle-aged man with primary liver carcinoma and hepatitis B virus infection. The chain is made from TRBV4-1 and TRBJ2-3; TRBD2 might be the D gene, on 6 matching bases. CDR3 region: CASSQVTGVSTDTQYF. The DNA reads TGCGCCAGCAGCCAAGTAACGGGGGTTAGCACAGATACGCAGTATTTT.